This T cell receptor (beta chain) was retrieved from a study of blood T cells in healthy people across ages. For the second PCR, which ran for about 6 to 12 cycles, a sample-barcoded 5' primer and a J-beta primer mix were used. Each sample provided no less than 2.5 million CDR3-containing paired-end reads. In TCRdb, the 5' RACE reads were re-called with MiXCR into one record per CDR3 protein. The sample contains 950,000 to 1,200,000 distinct CDR3 sequences, around two fifths of which appear only once. Study findings and constraints: CMV status of donors was unknown, possibly confounding expanded clonotype changes. A roughly linear fall in TCR beta diversity per million T cells was seen with increasing age.

Note on this clonotype: Antigen: not known.

V lost 5 bases, J lost 7 bases, and 10 bases stayed unmatched. The CDR3 runs 14 residues. The material sequenced was blood. The receptor was isolated from a man between 18 and 35 years old in good health. V usage is TRBV12-3 or TRBV12-4 and J usage is TRBJ1-2; TRBD1 aligns across 7 bases. As DNA, the CDR3 is TGTGCCAGCAGTCGACCCGGGACAGCGTTTGGCTACACCTTC. It yields the protein CASSRPGTAFGYTF.